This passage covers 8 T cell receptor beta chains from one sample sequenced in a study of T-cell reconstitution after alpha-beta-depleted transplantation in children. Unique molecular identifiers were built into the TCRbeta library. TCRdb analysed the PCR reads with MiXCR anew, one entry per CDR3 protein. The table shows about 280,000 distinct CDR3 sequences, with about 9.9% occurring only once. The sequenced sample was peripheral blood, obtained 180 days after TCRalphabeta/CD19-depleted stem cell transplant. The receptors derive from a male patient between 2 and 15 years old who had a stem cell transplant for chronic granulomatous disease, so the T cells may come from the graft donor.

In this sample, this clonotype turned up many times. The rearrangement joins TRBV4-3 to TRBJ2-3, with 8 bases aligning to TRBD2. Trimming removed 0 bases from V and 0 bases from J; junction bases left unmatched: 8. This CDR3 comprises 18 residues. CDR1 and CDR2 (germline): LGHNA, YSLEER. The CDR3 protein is CASSQDRMSSGSTDTQYF. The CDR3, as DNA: TGCGCCAGCAGCCAAGATCGGATGTCTAGCGGGAGCACAGATACGCAGTATTTT.

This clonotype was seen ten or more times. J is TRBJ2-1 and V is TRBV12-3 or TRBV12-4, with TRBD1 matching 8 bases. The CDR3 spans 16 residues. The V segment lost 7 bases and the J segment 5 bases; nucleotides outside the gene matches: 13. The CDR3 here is CASTRNGQGRNNEQFF. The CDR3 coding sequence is TGTGCCAGCACCCGTAACGGACAGGGTCGTAACAATGAGCAGTTCTTC.

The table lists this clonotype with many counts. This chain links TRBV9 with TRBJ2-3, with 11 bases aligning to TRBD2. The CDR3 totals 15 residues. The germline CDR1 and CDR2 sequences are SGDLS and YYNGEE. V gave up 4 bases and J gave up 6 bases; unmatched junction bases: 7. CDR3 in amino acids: CASSLFTSGSDTQYF. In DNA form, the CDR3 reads TGTGCCAGCAGCCTATTCACTAGCGGGAGCGATACGCAGTATTTT.

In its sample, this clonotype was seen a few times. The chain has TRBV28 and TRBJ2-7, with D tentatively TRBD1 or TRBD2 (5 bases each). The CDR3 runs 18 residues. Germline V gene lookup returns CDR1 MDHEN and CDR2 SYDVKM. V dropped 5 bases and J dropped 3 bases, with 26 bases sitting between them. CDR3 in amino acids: CASSQLGARLEVHYEQYF. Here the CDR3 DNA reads TGTGCCAGCAGTCAACTAGGGGCGAGGTTAGAAGTCCACTACGAGCAGTACTTC.

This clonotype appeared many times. The CDR3 loop reads CAIRGGMTGEQYF. The CDR3 region has the DNA TGTGCCATCAGGGGTGGGATGACTGGCGAGCAGTACTTC. The V and J genes are TRBV10-3 and TRBJ2-7; D ambiguous. Germline CDR1 ENHRY, CDR2 SYGVKD. V was shortened by 6 bases and J by 6 bases, with 15 bases between the two germline ends. The CDR3 totals 13 residues.

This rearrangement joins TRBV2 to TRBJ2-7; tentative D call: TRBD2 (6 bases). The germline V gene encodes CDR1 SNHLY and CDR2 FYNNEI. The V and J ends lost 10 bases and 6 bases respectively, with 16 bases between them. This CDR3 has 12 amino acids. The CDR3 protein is CATLEGVGEQYF. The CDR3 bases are TGTGCCACACTGGAGGGCGTAGGCGAGCAGTACTTC.

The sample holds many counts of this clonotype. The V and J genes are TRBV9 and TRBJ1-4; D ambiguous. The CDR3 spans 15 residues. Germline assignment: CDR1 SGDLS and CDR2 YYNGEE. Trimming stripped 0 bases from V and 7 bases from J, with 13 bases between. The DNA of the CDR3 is TGTGCCAGCAGCGTAGTGGGTACAGTGGGTGAAAAACTGTTTTTT. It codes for CASSVVGTVGEKLFF.

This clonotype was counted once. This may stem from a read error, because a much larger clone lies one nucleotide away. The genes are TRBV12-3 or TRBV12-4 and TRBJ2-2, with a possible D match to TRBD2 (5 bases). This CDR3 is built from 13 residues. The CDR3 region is CASSFSLTGEPFF. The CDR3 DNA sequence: TGTGCCAGCAGTTTTAGTCTCACCGGGGAGCCGTTTTTT.